A single sample is the source of the 24 T cell receptor beta chains below, sequenced in a study of blood T cells in healthy people across ages. The second PCR ran roughly 6 to 11 cycles with a sample-barcoded 5' primer and J-beta primers. Via MiXCR, TCRdb re-called the 5' RACE reads, giving one row per CDR3 protein. Seen here are approximately 1,700,000 distinct CDR3 sequences, about two fifths observed once, and the top ten hold 20% to 25%. The material sequenced was blood. The receptor set was obtained from a human donor in good health.

This clonotype was found many times. The chain carries TRBV20-1 and TRBJ2-5; 7 bases fit TRBD2. The CDR3 extends over 15 amino acids. CDR1 and CDR2 from the germline V gene are DFQATT and SNEGSKA (reference sequence). The trim removed 6 bases at V and 5 bases at J, leaving 15 bases unmatched. The CDR3 nucleotides are TGCAGTGCCCTGACCCCTAGCGGCCTAGGGGAGACCCAGTACTTC. This codes for CSALTPSGLGETQYF.

This clonotype was counted a few times. The chain uses TRBV7-6 and TRBJ2-7; 9 bases match TRBD1. This CDR3 comprises 13 residues. Trimming cost V 5 bases and J 5 bases; bases outside gene matches: 4. Germline V gene lookup returns CDR1 SGHVS and CDR2 FNYEAQ. The DNA for the CDR3 is TGTGCCAGCAGCGGGGGGACAGGGAACGAGCAGTACTTC. This sequence encodes CASSGGTGNEQYF.

The rearrangement uses TRBV5-1 and TRBJ1-1; D is possibly TRBD1 (5 bases). Trimming left V 3 bases short and J 7 bases short, with 16 bases between. This CDR3 spans 14 amino acids. Germline CDR1 and CDR2: SGHRS and YFSETQ. CDR3 DNA sequence: TGCGCCAGCAGCTCCCCAGGACAAAAAATTGAAGCTTTCTTT. Translated: CASSSPGQKIEAFF.

The V gene is TRBV7-2, the J gene TRBJ1-5; possible D gene TRBD1, 6 bases. The V gene lost 7 bases and the J gene lost 8 bases, with 15 bases spanning the gap. The CDR3 length is 13 residues. The germline gives CDR1 SGHTA, CDR2 FQGNSA. Here the CDR3 DNA reads TGTGCCAGCAACCAGGGGCTAGGGGAGCCCCAGCATTTT. Its protein product is CASNQGLGEPQHF.

In its sample, this clonotype was seen a few times. This chain joins TRBV28 and TRBJ1-6; D uncertain. The germline V gene has CDR1 MDHEN and CDR2 SYDVKM. V dropped 2 bases and J dropped 8 bases, with 10 bases sitting between them. This CDR3 region has 14 residues. The CDR3 DNA reads as TGTGCCAGCAGTTTAGGGCCCTTTCATTCACCCCTCCACTTT. Translating gives CASSLGPFHSPLHF. Looking up the rest from reference TRBV28 and TRBJ1-6 gives the full variable domain: DVKVTQSSRYLVKRTGEKVFLECVQDMDHENMFWYRQDPGLGLRLIYFSYDVKMKEKGDIPEGYSVSREKKERFSLILESASTNQTSMYLCASSLGPFHSPLHFGNGTRLTVT.

The gene calls are TRBV15 and TRBJ1-1; D is uncertain. Germline V gives CDR1 LNHNV, CDR2 YYDKDF (reference sequence). CDR3 length equals 14 residues. Deletions cut 1 base from V and 1 base from J, with 7 bases between. The CDR3 nucleotides read TGTGCCACCAGCAGAGTAATTGCGAACACTGAAGCTTTCTTT. Protein product: CATSRVIANTEAFF.

A remark on this clonotype: A much larger clonotype is one base distant, so this may be a read error. The chain employs TRBV7-9 and TRBJ2-5; unclear D gene. The CDR3 contains 13 residues. In germline, CDR1 is SEHNR, CDR2 FQNEAQ (reference sequence). CDR3 sequence: CASSLTFQETQCF. The CDR3 DNA follows: TGTGCCAGCAGCTTAACATTCCAAGAGACCCAGTGCTTC. The full variable domain, rest sourced from reference TRBV7-9 and TRBJ2-5, is DTGVSQNPRHKITKRGQNVTFRCDPISEHNRLYWYRQTLGQGPEFLTYFQNEAQLEKSRLLSDRFSAERPKGSFSTLEIQRTEQGDSAMYLCASSLTFQETQCFGPGTRLLVL.

The chain is built from TRBV12-3 or TRBV12-4 and TRBJ2-3; D unclear. CDR3 size: 14 residues. The ends were cut back, 6 bases at V and 0 bases at J, with 10 bases in the middle. The CDR3 nucleotides are TGTGCCAGCAGCAGATCCTACAGCACAGATACGCAGTATTTT. Amino acid sequence: CASSRSYSTDTQYF.

This clonotype turned up a few times. This rearrangement joins TRBV6-5 to TRBJ1-5, with unresolved D. CDR3 length equals 13 residues. V was pared by 0 bases and J by 7 bases, with 7 bases between. Germline CDR1 MNHEY, CDR2 SVGAGI. The DNA for the CDR3 is TGTGCCAGCAGTTACTCGATAAGCCAGCCCCAGCATTTT. Translating gives CASSYSISQPQHF.

This clonotype was recorded a few times. The rearrangement uses TRBV7-3 and TRBJ2-7; maybe TRBD1 (5 bases). The CDR3 totals 14 residues. The V gene's germline CDR1 is SGHTA and CDR2 FQGTGA. V lost 5 bases, J lost 7 bases, and 18 bases lay in between. In DNA form, the CDR3 reads TGTGCCAGCAGCATCGACATAGGGGCACGGGAGCAGTACTTC. It is translated as CASSIDIGAREQYF.

The rearrangement uses TRBV6-1 and TRBJ1-3; D perhaps matches TRBD1 (5 bases). V was clipped by 6 bases and J by 3 bases, with 9 bases between them. The CDR3 length is 13 residues. Germline assignment: CDR1 MNHNS and CDR2 SASEGT. The CDR3 reads CASRRGGGNTIYF. CDR3 coding DNA: TGTGCCAGCAGGAGGGGTGGTGGAAACACCATATATTTT.

This clonotype was counted between two and nine times. Mismatch with germline at one junction end may stem from a read error. The chain recombines TRBV3-1 with TRBJ2-1, with TRBD1 as a possible D gene (6 bases). The CDR3 covers 16 residues. Germline loops: CDR1 LGHDT, CDR2 YNNKEL (reference sequence). CDR3: CASSQGHRASYNEQFF. In DNA, the CDR3 is TGTGCCAGCAGCCAGGGGCACAGGGCTTCCTACAACGAGCAGTTCTTC.

This clonotype turned up a few times. The V gene is TRBV7-2, the J gene TRBJ1-2, with a weak D call TRBD1 (6 bases). Between the trimmed V and J ends, which lost 4 bases and 8 bases, there was a span of 11 bases. Looked up from germline, CDR1 is SGHTA and CDR2 is FQGNSA. The CDR3 extends over 12 amino acids. CDR3 sequence: CASSSPGHGYTF. The CDR3 coding sequence is TGTGCCAGCAGCTCACCGGGACACGGCTACACCTTC. The variable domain in full, completed from reference TRBV7-2 and TRBJ1-2, reads GAGVSQSPSNKVTEKGKDVELRCDPISGHTALYWYRQSLGQGLEFLIYFQGNSAPDKSGLPSDRFSAERTGGSVSTLTIQRTQQEDSAVYLCASSSPGHGYTFGSGTRLTVV.

This clonotype was detected only once. V usage is TRBV11-2 and J usage is TRBJ2-3, with TRBD2 matching over 12 bases. There are 17 residues in the CDR3. The germline CDR1 and CDR2 sequences are SGHAT and FQNNGV. Germline trimming cut 0 bases from V and 8 bases from J; bases unmatched to any gene: 9. The chain's CDR3 is CASSLDNPSGGAGTQYF. CDR3 sequence (DNA): TGTGCCAGCAGCTTAGACAACCCTAGCGGGGGGGCGGGTACGCAGTATTTT.

This chain connects TRBV6-1 to TRBJ1-2, with D possibly matching TRBD1 (6 bases). The CDR3 contains 17 residues. CDR1 MNHNS and CDR2 SASEGT come from the germline V gene. Trimming shortened V by 7 bases and J by 4 bases, and 25 bases separated the two germline ends. CDR3 DNA: TGTGCCAGCAACCATGCTTACCGGGACATTTTTTCCTATGGCTACACCTTC. Protein sequence: CASNHAYRDIFSYGYTF.

The chain links TRBV7-3 to TRBJ2-2; D tentatively reads TRBD1 or TRBD2 (6 bases each). Germline assignment: CDR1 SGHTA and CDR2 FQGTGA. This CDR3 is 16 amino acids long. Between the trimmed V and J ends, which lost 5 bases and 7 bases, there was a span of 20 bases. CDR3 nucleotide sequence: TGTGCCAGCAGCACCCTCCCCCCGGGGGCGGGCGGGGAGCTGTTTTTT. Protein product: CASSTLPPGAGGELFF.

This clonotype was recorded a few times. The chain couples TRBV29-1 to TRBJ2-1; either TRBD1 or TRBD2 may fit D (5 bases each). The germline V gene encodes CDR1 SQVTM and CDR2 ANQGSEA. This CDR3 region has 15 residues. Trimming stripped 5 bases from V and 0 bases from J, with 14 bases between. CDR3 in DNA: TGCAGCGTTCGATCAGGGACCCTCTCCTACAATGAGCAGTTCTTC. Translated, it gives CSVRSGTLSYNEQFF.

This clonotype was seen a handful of times. V gene TRBV4-3 combines with J gene TRBJ2-1; TRBD2 is a possible D gene (6 bases). This CDR3 spans 16 amino acids. The germline gives CDR1 LGHNA, CDR2 YSLEER. The V end lost 1 base, the J end lost 0 bases, and 10 bases lay between the germline ends. CDR3 sequence reads: CASSQGLGASYNEQFF. In DNA form, the CDR3 reads TGCGCCAGCAGCCAAGGACTAGGTGCCTCCTACAATGAGCAGTTCTTC.

V is TRBV6-2 or TRBV6-3 and J is TRBJ2-7, with D possibly matching TRBD1 (6 bases). The CDR3 covers 13 residues. The germline V gene encodes CDR1 MNHEY and CDR2 SVGEGT. Between the trimmed V and J ends, which lost 3 bases and 5 bases, there was a span of 11 bases. In nucleotides, the CDR3 is TGTGCCAGCAGTTATGACAGGTTCGACGAGCAGTACTTC. This translates into CASSYDRFDEQYF.

The chain is built from TRBV11-1 and TRBJ1-2; maybe TRBD1 (6 bases). Trimming shortened V by 3 bases and J by 3 bases, and 11 bases separated the two germline ends. The CDR3 runs 14 residues. CDR1 and CDR2 (germline): SGHAT, FQDESV (reference sequence). The CDR3 nucleotides read TGTGCCAGCAGCTTCGGACAGTCATACTATGGCTACACCTTC. Its translation is CASSFGQSYYGYTF.

This clonotype was detected only a few times. The chain joins TRBV7-3 to TRBJ2-1; D is tentatively TRBD1 or TRBD2 (6 bases each). Trimming left V 3 bases short and J 7 bases short, with 16 bases between. Looked up from germline, CDR1 is SGHTA and CDR2 is FQGTGA. The CDR3 is made up of 15 amino acids. The CDR3 DNA reads TGTGCCAGCAGCTTTTCGGGGGCCCTCGGAAATGAGCAGTTCTTC. Residues: CASSFSGALGNEQFF.

The genes are TRBV6-5 and TRBJ2-3, with D unresolved. This CDR3 is 14 amino acids long. In germline, CDR1 is MNHEY, CDR2 SVGAGI. V was shortened by 1 base and J by 3 bases, with 8 bases between the two germline ends. The CDR3 DNA follows: TGTGCCAGCAGTTACTACTGGGCAACAGATACGCAGTATTTT. Its translation: CASSYYWATDTQYF.

V gene TRBV7-6 combines with J gene TRBJ2-1, with TRBD2 identical over 11 bases. CDR1 and CDR2 (germline): SGHVS, FNYEAQ. This CDR3 spans 17 amino acids. The V and J ends lost 1 base and 7 bases, in that order; junction bases with no gene match: 9. The CDR3 spells CASSLVWSSGGANEQFF. CDR3 coding DNA: TGTGCCAGCAGCTTAGTTTGGAGTAGCGGGGGGGCGAATGAGCAGTTCTTC.

This clonotype appeared a few times. The chain joins TRBV3-1 to TRBJ2-1, with D perhaps matching TRBD1 or TRBD2 (5 bases each). The germline V and J ends were trimmed by 0 bases and 6 bases, with 12 bases remaining between them. Germline values: CDR1 LGHDT, CDR2 YNNKEL (reference sequence). CDR3 length equals 15 residues. The CDR3 region has the DNA TGTGCCAGCAGCCAAGATGTGGGACGGGTCAATGAGCAGTTCTTC. Translated: CASSQDVGRVNEQFF.